Below, 14 T cell receptor beta chains from the same sample are listed, as sequenced in a study of T cell changes during pregnancy in multiple sclerosis. The table came from immunoSEQ multiplex PCR; TCRdb's copy has only in-frame clones and leaves some out. Counted here are about 28,000 clones, around 89% occurring once; the ten biggest clones make up 3.5%. The sample in question was CD4+ T cells from peripheral blood mononuclear cells, obtained in the first trimester of pregnancy. These receptors were collected from a female donor in good health, enrolled as a control in a pregnancy study.

The chain carries TRBV19 and TRBJ1-3; no clear D gene. Germline V lookup: CDR1 LNHDA, CDR2 SQIVND (reference sequence). Trimming removed 6 bases from V and 0 bases from J, with 9 bases in between. The CDR3 contains 14 residues. The CDR3 loop reads CASRPQFSGNTIYF. The CDR3 coding sequence is TGTGCCAGTAGGCCGCAGTTCTCTGGAAACACCATATATTTT.

This clone appeared a few times. The chain couples TRBV19 to TRBJ2-7; D is ambiguous. The CDR3 has 15 amino acids. Germline assignment: CDR1 LNHDA and CDR2 SQIVND (reference sequence). Trimming stripped 1 base from V and 9 bases from J, with 19 bases between. DNA of the CDR3: TGTGCCAGTAGTATAGCTTGGGCAGCTGAGACACGGCAGTACTTC. Its protein product is CASSIAWAAETRQYF.

The chain joins TRBV7-9 to TRBJ2-3; no definite D call. The CDR3 spans 19 residues. Trimming pared 1 base from V and 2 bases from J, leaving 22 bases between. The V gene's germline CDR1 is SEHNR and CDR2 FQNEAQ (reference sequence). As DNA, the CDR3 is TGTGCCAGCAGCTTAGTGTTGGCGGCCCACTCCCTTTTCACAGATACGCAGTATTTT. Protein product: CASSLVLAAHSLFTDTQYF.

The rearrangement links TRBV19 to TRBJ1-5, with 7 positions matching TRBD1. Germline V lookup: CDR1 LNHDA, CDR2 SQIVND (reference sequence). The V and J ends lost 5 bases and 2 bases, in that order; junction bases with no gene match: 12. The CDR3 consists of 17 residues. In nucleotides, the CDR3 is TGTGCCAGTAGTGAGCAGACAGGGCCTTGGGGCAATCAGCCCCAGCATTTT. Protein: CASSEQTGPWGNQPQHF.

The chain uses TRBV9 and TRBJ1-2, with 8 bases that match TRBD1. The germline gives CDR1 SGDLS, CDR2 YYNGEE. CDR3 length: 15 amino acids. After removal of 4 bases from V and 4 bases from J, the junction contained 9 bases not matched to a gene. In DNA, the CDR3 is TGTGCCAGCAGCCCCTACTCCGGACAGGGCTATGGCTACACCTTC. Translation gives CASSPYSGQGYGYTF. Looking up the rest from reference TRBV9 and TRBJ1-2 gives the full variable domain: DSGVTQTPKHLITATGQRVTLRCSPRSGDLSVYWYQQSLDQGLQFLIQYYNGEERAKGNILERFSAQQFPDLHSELNLSSLELGDSALYFCASSPYSGQGYGYTFGSGTRLTVV.

The chain is built from TRBV18 and TRBJ1-1; D might be TRBD1 (5 bases). Trimming removed 2 bases at V and 8 bases at J, with 15 bases between. CDR3 size: 14 residues. Germline V gives CDR1 KGHSH, CDR2 LQKENI. CDR3 sequence (DNA): TGTGCCAGCTCACCAATGCAGGGTGGGGTGGAAGCTTTCTTT. Translation gives CASSPMQGGVEAFF.

The chain uses TRBV5-6 and TRBJ1-5, with D unresolved. The CDR3 sequence is 13 residues long. CDR1 is SGHDT and CDR2 is YYEEEE in the germline V gene. With 4 bases removed from V and 0 bases from J, the gap between germline ends came to 5 bases. Here the CDR3 reads CASSRYSNQPQHF. CDR3 DNA: TGTGCCAGCAGCCGCTATAGCAATCAGCCCCAGCATTTT.

The rearrangement joins TRBV6-1 to TRBJ1-3, with TRBD1 as a possible D gene (5 bases). The germline V and J ends were trimmed by 6 bases and 4 bases, with 13 bases remaining between them. The germline V gene has CDR1 MNHNS and CDR2 SASEGT. This CDR3 has 14 amino acids. The CDR3 DNA follows: TGTGCCAGCAGCCAGGGTAGGGCGGGAAACACCATATATTTT. It yields the protein CASSQGRAGNTIYF.

The chain combines TRBV5-4 with TRBJ1-6; 7 bases align to TRBD1. The J segment lost 7 bases and the V segment lost 5 bases, leaving 9 bases of the junction unmatched. This CDR3 has 15 amino acids. The germline CDR1 and CDR2 sequences are SGHNT and YYREEE (reference sequence). CDR3 DNA: TGTGCCAGCAGACTCCGGGGACAGAGGAATTCACCCCTCCACTTT. Its protein product is CASRLRGQRNSPLHF.

V usage is TRBV10-2 and J usage is TRBJ2-4; 12 nucleotides line up with TRBD2. V lost 8 bases to trimming and J lost 8 bases; unmatched junction nucleotides: 10. Germline-derived CDR1 and CDR2 are WSHSY and SAAADI. The CDR3 runs 15 residues. This CDR3 is CASGGASGGVDIQYF. CDR3 nucleotide sequence: TGCGCCAGCGGAGGGGCTAGCGGGGGGGTAGACATTCAGTACTTC.

The chain carries TRBV6-5 and TRBJ1-2; D gene ambiguous. This CDR3 contains 13 residues. The germline V gene encodes CDR1 MNHEY and CDR2 SVGAGI. V dropped 2 bases and J dropped 5 bases, with 9 bases sitting between them. CDR3 residues: CASSYARSYGYTF. The DNA for the CDR3 is TGTGCCAGCAGTTACGCACGGTCATATGGCTACACCTTC.

The CDR3 sequence is CASSLGASGRANEQFF. In DNA form, the CDR3 reads TGTGCCAGCAGCTTAGGTGCTAGCGGGAGAGCAAATGAGCAGTTCTTC. The genes are TRBV7-8 and TRBJ2-1; 10 nucleotides match TRBD2. The ends lost 1 base at V and 7 bases at J; junction bases unmatched: 7. The CDR3 covers 16 residues. Looked up from germline, CDR1 is SGHVS and CDR2 is FQNEAQ. The complete variable domain, with remaining parts taken from reference TRBV7-8 and TRBJ2-1, reads GAGVSQSPRYKVAKRGQDVALRCDPISGHVSLFWYQQALGQGPEFLTYFQNEAQLDKSGLPSDRFFAERPEGSVSTLKIQRTQQEDSAVYLCASSLGASGRANEQFFGPGTRLTVL.

The J gene is TRBJ2-7, the V gene TRBV7-9, with 8 bases fitting TRBD1. The CDR3 has 14 residues. Per the germline V gene, CDR1 is SEHNR and CDR2 is FQNEAQ (reference sequence). Unmatched junction bases numbered 7, after V lost 5 bases and J lost 4 bases. CDR3 loop: CASSPTQGAYEQYF. CDR3 DNA sequence: TGTGCCAGCAGCCCGACGCAGGGGGCTTACGAGCAGTACTTC.

The chain joins TRBV5-4 to TRBJ2-3; 7 positions match TRBD2. The CDR3 runs 15 residues. CDR1 and CDR2 from the germline V gene are SGHNT and YYREEE (reference sequence). J was trimmed by 5 bases and V by 4 bases; bases with no gene match: 10. The CDR3 DNA reads TGTGCCAGCAGCCCCCCGGGGGGAGTCGGAGATACGCAGTATTTT. Protein product: CASSPPGGVGDTQYF.